These 9 T cell receptor beta chains came from one sample sequenced in a study of early T cells in non-severe SARS-CoV-2 infection. TCRdb processed the 5' RACE reads anew with MiXCR; each CDR3 protein has one entry. The repertoire has 25,000 to 35,000 distinct CDR3 sequences, about 5% of them found once; the top ten carry 5% to 6.5%. The sample taken for sequencing was whole blood. Receptors originate from an adult who was a healthcare worker with PCR-confirmed SARS-CoV-2 infection or an uninfected control (not recorded which).

The table lists this clonotype with many counts. This chain links TRBV29-1 with TRBJ2-1; TRBD2 aligns across 11 bases. This CDR3 comprises 14 residues. CDR1 is SQVTM and CDR2 is ANQGSEA in the germline V gene. Trimming removed 5 bases from V and 5 bases from J; junction bases left unmatched: 5. The CDR3 sequence is CSVYLAGGNNEQFF. CDR3 coding DNA: TGCAGCGTTTATCTAGCGGGGGGCAACAATGAGCAGTTCTTC.

The chain couples TRBV12-3 or TRBV12-4 to TRBJ2-5; no definite D call. V lost 7 bases and J lost 6, with 15 bases in between. The CDR3 runs 13 residues. The CDR3 protein is CASTLDPTKTQYF. For the CDR3, the DNA is TGTGCCAGCACCCTCGACCCCACAAAGACCCAGTACTTC.

There are many counts of this clonotype. The CDR3 DNA is TGTGCCAGCAGCTTAGTGGGGACACACGAGCAGTACTTC. Translation gives CASSLVGTHEQYF. This chain uses TRBV11-2 with TRBJ2-7; the D gene is possibly TRBD1 (6 bases). The CDR3 loop spans 13 amino acids. Germline values: CDR1 SGHAT, CDR2 FQNNGV. Trimming left V 1 base short and J 5 bases short, with 9 bases between.

The CDR3 coding sequence is TGTGCCAGCAGCTCCGGGACAGGGGGCTCTGGGGCCAACGTCCTGACTTTC. This sequence encodes CASSSGTGGSGANVLTF. V usage is TRBV5-6 and J usage is TRBJ2-6; 11 bases are shared with TRBD1. V trimming: 3 bases; J trimming: 0 bases; junction bases outside the gene matches: 2. Germline CDR1 reads SGHDT; CDR2 reads YYEEEE. The CDR3 spans 17 residues.

In this sample, this clonotype turned up many times. The chain joins TRBV28 to TRBJ2-5; 7 bases match TRBD1. Trimming took 5 bases from V and 1 from J; bases not matched to a gene: 4. The CDR3 runs to 14 residues. The germline V gene has CDR1 MDHEN and CDR2 SYDVKM. The CDR3 nucleotides read TGTGCCAGCAGTGGGGACAGCCGCCAAGAGACCCAGTACTTC. It yields the protein CASSGDSRQETQYF.

At least ten counts were recorded for this clonotype. The chain couples TRBV12-3 or TRBV12-4 to TRBJ1-2; D is undetermined. Trimming shortened V by 5 bases and J by 4 bases, and 11 bases separated the two germline ends. There are 13 residues in the CDR3. The CDR3 coding sequence is TGTGCCAGCAGTATCCCAGCTTCCTATGGCTACACCTTC. Residues: CASSIPASYGYTF.

This clonotype was observed many times. This chain joins TRBV28 and TRBJ2-6; TRBD1 or TRBD2 may be the D gene (5 bases each). CDR1 is MDHEN, CDR2 SYDVKM, per germline. Deletions cut 2 bases from V and 1 base from J, with 6 bases between. This CDR3 has 15 residues. CDR3 coding DNA: TGTGCCAGCAGTTTAGGGGGATCTGGGGCCAACGTCCTGACTTTC. Its protein product is CASSLGGSGANVLTF.

Ten or more counts support this clonotype. V usage is TRBV5-6 and J usage is TRBJ2-5; D gene ambiguous. This CDR3 has 13 residues. Germline V gives CDR1 SGHDT, CDR2 YYEEEE. Trimming took 0 bases from V and 3 from J, leaving 6 bases between them. This CDR3 is CASSLVRKETQYF. The CDR3 DNA is TGTGCCAGCAGCTTGGTCAGGAAAGAGACCCAGTACTTC.

This clonotype was found many times. The chain carries TRBV30 and TRBJ1-1, with TRBD1 as a possible D gene (6 bases). V was clipped by 2 bases and J by 1 base, with 17 bases between them. Germline-derived CDR1 and CDR2 are GTSNPN and SVGIG (reference sequence). This CDR3 has 16 residues. The CDR3 is CAWSHLGGEPNTEAFF. CDR3 nucleotide sequence: TGTGCCTGGAGTCATTTAGGGGGAGAACCGAACACTGAAGCTTTCTTT.